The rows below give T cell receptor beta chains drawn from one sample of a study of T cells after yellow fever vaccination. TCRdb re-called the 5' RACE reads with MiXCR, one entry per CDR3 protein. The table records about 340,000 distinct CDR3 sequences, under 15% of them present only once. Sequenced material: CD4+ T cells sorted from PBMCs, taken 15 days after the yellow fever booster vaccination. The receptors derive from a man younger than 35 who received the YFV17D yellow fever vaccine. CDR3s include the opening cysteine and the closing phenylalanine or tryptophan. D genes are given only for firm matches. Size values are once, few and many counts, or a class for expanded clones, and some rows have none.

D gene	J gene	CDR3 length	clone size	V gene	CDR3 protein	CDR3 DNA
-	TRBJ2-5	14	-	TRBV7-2	CASSLGLSGETQYF	TGTGCCAGCAGCCTAGGACTCTCCGGTGAGACCCAGTACTTC
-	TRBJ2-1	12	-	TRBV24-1	CATSETTGRQFF	TGTGCCACCAGTGAAACGACGGGGCGGCAGTTCTTC
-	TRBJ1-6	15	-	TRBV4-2	CASSQTHRVGSPLHF	TGTGCCAGCAGCCAAACCCACAGGGTTGGTTCACCCCTCCACTTT
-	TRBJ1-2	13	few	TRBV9	CASSVQVGYGYTF	TGTGCCAGCAGCGTACAGGTTGGGTATGGCTACACCTTC
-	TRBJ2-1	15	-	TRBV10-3	CAISERRGPYNEQFF	TGTGCCATCAGTGAGCGACGGGGACCCTACAATGAGCAGTTCTTC
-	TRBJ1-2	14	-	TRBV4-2	CASSPPFGDYGYTF	TGTGCCAGCAGCCCACCATTCGGAGATTATGGCTACACCTTC
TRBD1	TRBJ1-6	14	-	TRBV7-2	CASRSGQGIYPLHF	TGTGCCAGCAGATCGGGACAGGGCATTTATCCCCTCCACTTT
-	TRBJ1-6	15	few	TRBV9	CASSVEKFYNSPLHF	TGTGCCAGCAGCGTAGAAAAGTTCTATAATTCACCCCTCCACTTT
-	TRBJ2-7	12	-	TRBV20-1	CSASPGSYEQYF	TGCAGTGCTAGCCCTGGCTCCTACGAGCAGTACTTC
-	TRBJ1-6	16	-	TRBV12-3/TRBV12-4	CASSKGPGGSNSPLHF	TGTGCCAGCAGCAAAGGACCAGGTGGTTCTAATTCACCCCTCCACTTT
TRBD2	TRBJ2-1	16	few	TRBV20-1	CSAHMAGGRSYNEQFF	TGCAGTGCCCACATGGCGGGGGGGCGGTCCTACAATGAGCAGTTCTTC
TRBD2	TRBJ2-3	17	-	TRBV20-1	CSARDLRTSGVSDTQYF	TGCAGTGCTAGAGATCTGAGGACTAGCGGGGTATCTGATACGCAGTATTTT
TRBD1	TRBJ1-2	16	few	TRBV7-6	CASSSDRGSTVSGYTF	TGTGCCAGCAGCTCGGACAGGGGCTCCACAGTCTCTGGCTACACCTTC
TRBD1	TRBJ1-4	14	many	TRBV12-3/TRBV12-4	CASSPRDRNEKLFF	TGTGCCAGCAGTCCCCGGGACAGGAATGAAAAACTGTTTTTT
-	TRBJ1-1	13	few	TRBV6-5	CATTMGAGVEAFF	TGTGCCACCACAATGGGGGCCGGGGTGGAAGCTTTCTTT
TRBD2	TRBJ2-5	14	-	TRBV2	CASRSTSGEETQYF	TGTGCCAGCAGATCGACTAGCGGGGAAGAGACCCAGTACTTC
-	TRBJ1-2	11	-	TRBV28	CAGASNYGYTF	TGTGCCGGGGCATCAAACTATGGCTACACCTTC